This T cell receptor beta chain was profiled in a study of T-cell memory formation after mild COVID-19 (dated by TCRdb to the early 2020s). Turning to the overall study: TCR sequence clusters from the two donors were largely donor specific. In two donors, T-cell clones that expanded and contracted after mild COVID-19 were followed by sequencing TCRalpha and TCRbeta repertoires longitudinally. Two young, previously healthy adult volunteers, one female and one male, were included in the cohort. Overall results and qualifications from the work: From day 15 to 85, contracting clones showed balanced CD4/CD8 phenotypes, whereas a second wave of clones that expanded from day 15 to 37 leaned towards CD4+. Whether the second-wave clones peaking on day 37 were SARS-CoV-2 specific was not confirmed. The detection of some responding clones in pre-infection memory suggests that pre-existing cross-reactive memory T cells joined the SARS-CoV-2 response. Only a couple of mild cases were covered in the study, and larger cohorts including severe cases with pre-infection samples were considered necessary. Contracting CD4+ clones turned up mainly in the CM and EM memory subsets, whereas EMRA was where CD8+ clones were enriched.

Trimming costs V 0 bases and J 0 bases, and their ends lie 11 bases apart. From cysteine to phenylalanine, the CDR3 is 16 amino acids long. Solely the CDR3 DNA is kept, with 48 bases framed from the first base. The germline V gene sets CDR1 to SGHTA and CDR2 to FQGNSA. For sequencing, an Illumina NovaSeq 6000 was employed. TCRalpha and TCRbeta cDNA libraries were constructed by 5'RACE with constant-segment primers, with sample barcodes and unique molecular identifiers being introduced. RNA was extracted from every sample with Trizol reagent. Library amplification was performed in two PCR steps, and a second sample barcode and Illumina TruSeq adapters were introduced in the second step. Sequencing of libraries was performed on an Illumina NovaSeq with 2 x 150 bp paired-end reads. The original methods were these. With migec v1.2.7, reads were demultiplexed and then collapsed into UMI-guided consensus sequences. Using mixcr v2.1.11, UMI consensuses were aligned to TRA and TRB V and J templates and then assembled into clonotypes. Clonotypes were classified as expanded or contracted when called significant by both edgeR and NoisET, with noise models trained on biological replicates. For edgeR calls, a false discovery rate-adjusted p below 0.01 and a log2 fold-change threshold of 1 were applied. PCA with hierarchical clustering of max-normalized trajectories of the 1000 most abundant clonotypes was used as exploratory dynamics analysis. Separately sequenced CD4+ and CD8+ repertoires were used to assign a CD4 or CD8 phenotype to each responding clone. TCRdb reprocessed the public reads (quality trimming at Q25 with fastp, clone calling with MiXCR) and kept in-frame beta chains. Merged by CDR3 protein, the rows form single entries marked with the most common genes and DNA. The V and J calls here are based on TCRdb, not the publication. In all, the sample holds around 220,000 distinct CDR3 sequences, and about 17% of those were seen once. The leading ten clones occupy 3.5% of the sample.

This clonotype showed up just a few times. Its binding antigen is unknown. Nothing much larger sits one base from this clone, and base qualities are not available. Ficoll-Paque density gradient centrifugation was the method used to isolate PBMCs. The sequence was obtained from a man younger than 35 who had mild COVID-19 (a few samples of this study predate the infection). The sample titles of this study are shuffled in the database, so cell type and time point are left out; the donor was told from shared clones. The V gene is TRBV7-2 and the J gene is TRBJ2-5; no D gene can be assigned with confidence. Sequenced material: PBMCs or a T cell subset sorted from them (not recorded which). The DNA is as follows: TGTGCCAGCAGCTTAGCTCTGGGTGTCTACCAAGAGACCCAGTACTTC. The encoded protein is CASSLALGVYQETQYF.